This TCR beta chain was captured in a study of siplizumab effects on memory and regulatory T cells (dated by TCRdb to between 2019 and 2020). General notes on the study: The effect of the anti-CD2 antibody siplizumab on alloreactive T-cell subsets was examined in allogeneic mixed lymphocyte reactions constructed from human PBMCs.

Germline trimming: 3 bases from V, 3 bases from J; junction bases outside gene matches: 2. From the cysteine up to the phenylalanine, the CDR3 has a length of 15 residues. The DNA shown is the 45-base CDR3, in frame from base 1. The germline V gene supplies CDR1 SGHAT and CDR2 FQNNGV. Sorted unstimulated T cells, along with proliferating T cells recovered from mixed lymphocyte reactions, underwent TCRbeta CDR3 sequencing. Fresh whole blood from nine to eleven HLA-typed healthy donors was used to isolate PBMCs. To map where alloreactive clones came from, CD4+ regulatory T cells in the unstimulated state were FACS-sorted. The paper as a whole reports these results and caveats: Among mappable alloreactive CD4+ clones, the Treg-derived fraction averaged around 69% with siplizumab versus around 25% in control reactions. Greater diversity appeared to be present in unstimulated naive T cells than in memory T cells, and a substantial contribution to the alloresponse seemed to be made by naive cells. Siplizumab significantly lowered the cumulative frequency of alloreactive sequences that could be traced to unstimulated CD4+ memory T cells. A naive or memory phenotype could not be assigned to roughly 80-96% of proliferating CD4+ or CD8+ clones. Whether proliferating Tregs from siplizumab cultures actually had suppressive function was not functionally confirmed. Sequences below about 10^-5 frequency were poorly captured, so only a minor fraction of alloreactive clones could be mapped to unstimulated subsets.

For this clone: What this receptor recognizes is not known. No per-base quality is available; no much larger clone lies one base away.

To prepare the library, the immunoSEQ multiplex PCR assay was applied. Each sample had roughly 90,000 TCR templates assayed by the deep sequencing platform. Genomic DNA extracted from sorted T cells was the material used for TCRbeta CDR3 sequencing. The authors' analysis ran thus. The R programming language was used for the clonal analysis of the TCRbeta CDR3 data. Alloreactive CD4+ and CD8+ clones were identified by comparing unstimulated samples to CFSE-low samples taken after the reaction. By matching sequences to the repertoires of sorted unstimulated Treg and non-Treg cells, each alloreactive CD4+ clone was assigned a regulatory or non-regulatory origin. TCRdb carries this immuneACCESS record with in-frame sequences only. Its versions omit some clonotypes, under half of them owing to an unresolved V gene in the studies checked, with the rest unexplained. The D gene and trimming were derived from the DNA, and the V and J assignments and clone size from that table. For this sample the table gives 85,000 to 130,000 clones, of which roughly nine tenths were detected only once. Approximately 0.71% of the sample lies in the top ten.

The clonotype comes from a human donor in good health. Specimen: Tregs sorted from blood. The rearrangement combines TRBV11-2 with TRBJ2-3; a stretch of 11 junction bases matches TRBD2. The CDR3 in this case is CASSFSSGRTDTQYF. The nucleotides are TGTGCCAGCAGCTTTTCTAGCGGGAGGACAGATACGCAGTATTTT.